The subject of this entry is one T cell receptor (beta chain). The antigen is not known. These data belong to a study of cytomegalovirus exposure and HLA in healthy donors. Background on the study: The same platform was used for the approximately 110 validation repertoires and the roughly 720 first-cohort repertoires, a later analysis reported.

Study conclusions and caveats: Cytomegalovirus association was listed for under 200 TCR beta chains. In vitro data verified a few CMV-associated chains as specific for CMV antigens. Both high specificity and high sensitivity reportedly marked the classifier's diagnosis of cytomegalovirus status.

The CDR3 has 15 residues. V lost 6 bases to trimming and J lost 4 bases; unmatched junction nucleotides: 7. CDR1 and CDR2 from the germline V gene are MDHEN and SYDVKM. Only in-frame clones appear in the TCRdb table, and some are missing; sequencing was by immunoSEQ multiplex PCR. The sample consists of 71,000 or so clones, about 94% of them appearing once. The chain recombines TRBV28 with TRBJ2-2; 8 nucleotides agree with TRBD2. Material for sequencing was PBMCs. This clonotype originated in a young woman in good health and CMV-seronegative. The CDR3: CASRTSERVTGELFF. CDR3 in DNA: TGTGCCAGCAGGACTAGCGAGCGGGTCACCGGGGAGCTGTTTTTT. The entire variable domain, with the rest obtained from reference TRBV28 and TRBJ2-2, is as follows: DVKVTQSSRYLVKRTGEKVFLECVQDMDHENMFWYRQDPGLGLRLIYFSYDVKMKEKGDIPEGYSVSREKKERFSLILESASTNQTSMYLCASRTSERVTGELFFGEGSRLTVL.